A single sample gave rise to the 8 T cell receptor beta chains below, sequenced in a study of CXCR3-negative and CXCR3-positive naive CD8 T cells. Carrying UMI labels, the TRB cDNA libraries were prepared through 5' RACE. After re-calling the 5' RACE reads, TCRdb lists one entry per CDR3 protein, DNA absent. The sample has roughly 100,000 distinct CDR3 sequences, and its top ten clones hold 0.3% to 0.4%. Antigen specificity for these receptors is unknown. Study results and limitations: CXCR3-expressing naive cells carried TRB CDR3s more hydrophobic than those of CXCR3-negative naive cells.

The sample consisted of naive CXCR3+ CD8+ T cells from blood. Subset given: CD45RO-CCR7+CD27+CD95- naive CD8+ T cells expressing CXCR3 (TNR3+). The receptors were gathered from a human donor in good health. Some clones in this sample may be carry-over from other donors' samples.

The rearrangement uses TRBV20-1 and TRBJ1-2. This CDR3 contains 14 residues. Germline CDR1 reads DFQATT; CDR2 reads SNEGSKA (reference sequence). The chain's CDR3 is CSARDRGLTYGYTF.

The CDR3 sequence: CACIRDISYEQYF. V usage is TRBV30 and J usage is TRBJ2-7; TCRdb's D call, TRBD1, is unchecked because there is no DNA. Germline loops: CDR1 GTSNPN, CDR2 SVGIG (reference sequence). The CDR3 loop spans 13 amino acids. The full variable domain, with the rest looked up from reference TRBV30 and TRBJ2-7, is SQTIHQWPATLVQPVGSPLSLECTVEGTSNPNLYWYRQAAGRGLQLLFYSVGIGQISSEVPQNLSASRPQDRQFILSSKKLLLSDSGFYLCACIRDISYEQYFGPGTRLTVT.

This chain connects TRBV29-1 to TRBJ1-2; the D gene TCRdb calls, TRBD1, cannot be checked with no DNA. The CDR3 length is 13 residues. Germline values: CDR1 SQVTM, CDR2 ANQGSEA. CDR3 sequence reads: CSSTSRGGMVYTF.

The chain has TRBV3-1 and TRBJ2-7. Looked up from germline, CDR1 is LGHDT and CDR2 is YNNKEL (reference sequence). This CDR3 is built from 16 residues. The CDR3 region is CASSQVRDLRSYEQYF.

The rearrangement joins TRBV12-3 or TRBV12-4 to TRBJ2-3; TCRdb designates TRBD1, a call that cannot be tested without DNA. The CDR3 has 20 amino acids. The CDR3 sequence is CASRGAGAGDLSPGTDTQYF.

The CDR3 loop reads CASSEAEREESQYF. This chain connects TRBV6-1 to TRBJ2-3; TCRdb returns TRBD2, unconfirmable since there is no DNA. The CDR3 length is 14 residues. From germline, CDR1 is MNHNS and CDR2 SASEGT.

The chain has TRBV5-5 and TRBJ2-7. The germline V gene has CDR1 SGHKS and CDR2 YYEKEE (reference sequence). The CDR3 sequence is 12 residues long. The CDR3 spells CASRDRSYEQYF.

V gene TRBV15 combines with J gene TRBJ2-7; TCRdb's D call of TRBD2 is untestable without DNA. The CDR3 is made up of 13 amino acids. Germline V gives CDR1 LNHNV, CDR2 YYDKDF (reference sequence). CDR3 loop: CATSMGQSYEQYF.